This T cell receptor (beta chain) was recovered during a study of CD8 T cells in Susac syndrome. The CDR3 length is 11 residues. Trimming pared 9 bases from V and 8 bases from J, leaving 12 bases between. CDR1 is LNHDA and CDR2 is SQIVND in the germline V gene (reference sequence). This clonotype was observed a few times. It was treatment-naive patients with stable or active relapsing-remitting disease who made up the multiple sclerosis controls. Reverse transcription of roughly 0.45 to 1 ug RNA used random hexamers. immunoSEQ multiplex PCR amplified TCR beta CDR3 across 54 Vbeta, 13 Jbeta. Via MiXCR, TCRdb re-called the immunoSEQ multiplex PCR reads, giving one row per CDR3 protein. The repertoire holds 400,000 or so distinct CDR3 sequences, approximately 85% seen once, with around 0.12% in the top ten.

This receptor was obtained from a human donor with multiple sclerosis. The rearrangement joins TRBV19 to TRBJ2-3, with TRBD2 as a possible D gene (5 bases). Sample: CD8+ T cells from PBMCs. The DNA of the CDR3 is TGTGCCAGCCTAGCATCGGGTACGCAGTATTTT. The encoded protein is CASLASGTQYF.